This T cell receptor beta chain was retrieved from a study of T cell responses to AZD1222 COVID-19 vaccine. Whole-study results and caveats: Only five to seven individuals given AZD1222 were seropositive at baseline.

Clones were sequenced by immunoSEQ multiplex PCR, and TCRdb holds only the in-frame ones, with some missing. The table lists about 180,000 clones, around 89% of them singletons. On this clone: Its target is not known.

The CDR3 loop spans 15 amino acids. Germline V gene sequence: CDR1 SEHNR, CDR2 FQNEAQ (reference sequence). The V and J ends lost 2 bases and 6 bases, in that order; junction bases with no gene match: 6. The clonotype comes from an adult who received the MenACWY meningococcal vaccine as a control. The chain uses TRBV7-9 and TRBJ2-1; 8 bases match TRBD1. The source was peripheral blood, collected 28 days after the second dose of the MenACWY control vaccine. This CDR3 is CASSLSRGQANEQFF. CDR3 bases: TGTGCCAGCAGCTTAAGTAGGGGACAGGCCAATGAGCAGTTCTTC.